The T cell receptor (beta chain) under discussion was sequenced for a study of CD8 T cells in Susac syndrome. The J segment lost 7 bases and the V segment lost 7 bases, leaving 10 bases of the junction unmatched. CDR1 and CDR2 (germline): SGHRS, YFSETQ. The CDR3 has 13 amino acids. This clonotype was found once. A quantity of about 0.45 to 1 ug RNA underwent reverse transcription using random hexamers. TCRdb called the immunoSEQ multiplex PCR reads again in MiXCR, with one record for every CDR3 protein. The sample shows roughly 200,000 distinct CDR3 sequences, 95% of them seen only once. This TCR came from a human donor with multiple sclerosis. Material for sequencing was CD4+ T cells from PBMCs. This chain links TRBV5-1 with TRBJ1-1; TRBD1 agrees at 7 bases. As DNA, the CDR3 is TGCGCCAGCCGTGACAGGGAAAGCGGTGAAGCTTTCTTT. Its translation is CASRDRESGEAFF.